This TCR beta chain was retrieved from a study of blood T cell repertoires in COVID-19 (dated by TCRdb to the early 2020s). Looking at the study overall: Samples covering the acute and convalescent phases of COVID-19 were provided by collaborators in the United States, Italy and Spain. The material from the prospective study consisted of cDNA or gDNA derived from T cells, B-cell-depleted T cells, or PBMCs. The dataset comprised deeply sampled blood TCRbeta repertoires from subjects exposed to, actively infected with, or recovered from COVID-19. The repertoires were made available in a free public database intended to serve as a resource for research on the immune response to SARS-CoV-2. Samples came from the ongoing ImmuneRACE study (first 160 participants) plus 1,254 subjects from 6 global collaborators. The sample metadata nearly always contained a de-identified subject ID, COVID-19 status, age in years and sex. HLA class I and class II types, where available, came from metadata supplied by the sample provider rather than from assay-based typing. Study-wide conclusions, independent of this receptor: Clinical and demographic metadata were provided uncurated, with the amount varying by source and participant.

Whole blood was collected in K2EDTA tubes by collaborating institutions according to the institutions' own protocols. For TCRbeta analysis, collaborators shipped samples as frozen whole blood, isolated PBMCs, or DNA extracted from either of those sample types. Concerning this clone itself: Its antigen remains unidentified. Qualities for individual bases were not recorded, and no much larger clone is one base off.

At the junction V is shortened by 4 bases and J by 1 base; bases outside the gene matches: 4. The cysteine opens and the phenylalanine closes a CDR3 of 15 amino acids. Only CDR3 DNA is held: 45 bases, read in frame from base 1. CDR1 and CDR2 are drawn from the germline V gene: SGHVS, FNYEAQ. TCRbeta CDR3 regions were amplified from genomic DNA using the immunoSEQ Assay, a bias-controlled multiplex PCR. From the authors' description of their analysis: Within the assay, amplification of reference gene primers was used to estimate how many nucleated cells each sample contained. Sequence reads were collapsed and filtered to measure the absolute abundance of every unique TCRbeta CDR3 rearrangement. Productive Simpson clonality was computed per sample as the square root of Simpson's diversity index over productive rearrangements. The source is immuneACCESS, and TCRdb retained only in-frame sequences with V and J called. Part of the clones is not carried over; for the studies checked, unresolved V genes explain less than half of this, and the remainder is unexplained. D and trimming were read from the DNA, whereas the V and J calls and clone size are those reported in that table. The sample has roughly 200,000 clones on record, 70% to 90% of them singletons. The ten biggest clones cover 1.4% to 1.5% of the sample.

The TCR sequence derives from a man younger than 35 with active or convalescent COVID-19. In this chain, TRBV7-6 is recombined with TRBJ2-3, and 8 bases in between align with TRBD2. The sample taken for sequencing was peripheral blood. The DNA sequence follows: TGTGCCAGCAGCTCAGCGGGAGTAGGCACAGATACGCAGTATTTT. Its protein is CASSSAGVGTDTQYF.